The 17 T cell receptor beta chains given below trace back to one sample, sequenced in a study of cytomegalovirus exposure and HLA in healthy donors. Method: immunoSEQ multiplex PCR; TCRdb's copy keeps in-frame clones and lacks some. The sample carries 65,000 to 80,000 clones, roughly 92% recorded once. Sequencing was done on a sample of PBMCs. These TCRs come from a woman under 30 in good health and CMV-seropositive.

The rearrangement joins TRBV10-3 to TRBJ1-1, with 9 bases matching TRBD1. Unmatched junction bases numbered 7, after V lost 5 bases and J lost 3 bases. Germline loops: CDR1 ENHRY, CDR2 SYGVKD. The CDR3 consists of 15 residues. The CDR3 nucleotides are TGTGCCATCAGTCGGACAGGGGACGCTTACACTGAAGCTTTCTTT. This sequence encodes CAISRTGDAYTEAFF.

The table lists this clone with a count of one. The chain recombines TRBV19 with TRBJ1-5, with 7 positions matching TRBD1. V lost 5 bases to trimming and J lost 7 bases; unmatched junction nucleotides: 8. This CDR3 spans 14 amino acids. Germline V gives CDR1 LNHDA, CDR2 SQIVND (reference sequence). The CDR3 sequence: CASSPDRVMQPQHF. CDR3 nucleotides: TGTGCCAGTAGTCCTGACAGGGTAATGCAGCCCCAGCATTTT.

This chain connects TRBV10-3 to TRBJ2-5, with TRBD1 identical over 12 bases. The length of the CDR3 is 16 residues. Germline V lookup: CDR1 ENHRY, CDR2 SYGVKD. J lost 4 bases, V lost 7 bases, and 10 bases had no gene match. The CDR3 protein is CAINEGTGGLRETQYF. In nucleotides, the CDR3 is TGTGCCATCAACGAAGGGACAGGGGGCTTGAGAGAGACCCAGTACTTC.

The rearrangement joins TRBV6-6 to TRBJ2-2; TRBD2 agrees at 10 bases. Germline CDR1 reads MNHNY; CDR2 reads SVGAGI (reference sequence). Trimming cost V 5 bases and J 4 bases; bases outside gene matches: 1. The CDR3 totals 14 residues. The CDR3 spells CASSQREGTGELFF. For the CDR3, the DNA is TGTGCCAGCAGTCAGCGGGAGGGCACCGGGGAGCTGTTTTTT.

This rearrangement joins TRBV29-1 to TRBJ2-2, with D possibly matching TRBD2 (6 bases). V lost 7 bases and J 4 bases, leaving 19 bases between the germline ends. The CDR3 extends over 15 amino acids. CDR1 is SQVTM, CDR2 ANQGSEA, per germline. The CDR3 bases are TGCAGCGCTGGTATGAGCGGGCCGGGCACCGGGGAGCTGTTTTTT. Protein product: CSAGMSGPGTGELFF.

This sequence joins TRBV6-1 and TRBJ1-2; perhaps TRBD1 as D (5 bases). This CDR3 is 17 amino acids long. Trimming removed 0 bases at V and 4 bases at J, with 18 bases between. Germline CDR1 MNHNS, CDR2 SASEGT. The chain's CDR3 is CASSEAAGTVGPYGYTF. CDR3 sequence (DNA): TGTGCCAGCAGTGAAGCGGCAGGGACTGTTGGCCCCTATGGCTACACCTTC.

A few counts support this clone. The CDR3: CASSEARGGVNTEAFF. In DNA, the CDR3 is TGTGCCAGCAGTGAAGCACGGGGAGGGGTGAACACTGAAGCTTTCTTT. The rearrangement joins TRBV6-1 to TRBJ1-1; tentatively, D is TRBD1 (5 bases). The CDR3 sequence is 16 residues long. Trimming pared 0 bases from V and 0 bases from J, leaving 11 bases between. Germline V gives CDR1 MNHNS, CDR2 SASEGT.

The chain joins TRBV21-1 to TRBJ2-1; the table's D call of TRBD2 was not tested on the DNA. TRBV21-1 is a documented pseudogene. CDR3 size: 14 residues. The CDR3 DNA sequence: TGTGCCAGTCCCGGGACTAGCGGGAGGACTGAGCAGTTCTTC. Protein sequence: CASPGTSGRTEQFF.

This chain uses TRBV2 with TRBJ2-7; a possible D gene is TRBD2 (5 bases). The CDR3 totals 12 residues. V shed 6 bases and J shed 1 base, with 7 bases lying between them. From germline, CDR1 is SNHLY and CDR2 FYNNEI. The CDR3 reads CASREESYEQYF. In DNA form, the CDR3 reads TGTGCCAGCAGGGAGGAGTCCTACGAGCAGTACTTC.

The rearrangement uses TRBV6-6 and TRBJ2-7; a possible D gene is TRBD1 (6 bases). The CDR3 totals 13 residues. Germline assignment: CDR1 MNHNY and CDR2 SVGAGI (reference sequence). Trimming removed 7 bases at V and 5 bases at J, with 15 bases between. Written as DNA, the CDR3 is TGTGCCAGCATTCTACAGGGCGGCAACGAGCAGTACTTC. Translating gives CASILQGGNEQYF.

The chain combines TRBV2 with TRBJ2-7, with 7 bases matching TRBD1. The CDR3 contains 13 residues. Germline trimming cut 8 bases from V and 3 bases from J; bases unmatched to any gene: 7. Germline CDR1 is SNHLY and CDR2 is FYNNEI. CDR3 in amino acids: CASGSQGFYEQYF. The CDR3 DNA reads TGTGCCAGCGGTTCACAGGGGTTCTACGAGCAGTACTTC.

The chain carries TRBV5-6 and TRBJ2-3, with D hard to call. The CDR3 has 12 amino acids. Germline-derived CDR1 and CDR2 are SGHDT and YYEEEE. The V and J ends lost 2 bases and 2 bases respectively, with 3 bases between them. CDR3 residues: CASSFSTDTQYF. The CDR3 DNA sequence: TGTGCCAGCAGCTTCTCCACAGATACGCAGTATTTT.

The chain couples TRBV14 to TRBJ2-7, with 11 bases aligning to TRBD2. V gave up 2 bases and J gave up 8 bases; unmatched junction bases: 8. Germline CDR1 SGHDN, CDR2 FVKESK. The CDR3 consists of 15 residues. In DNA, the CDR3 is TGTGCCAGCAGCCAACCTCTAGCGGGGGGTGATAAGCAGTACTTC. It translates to CASSQPLAGGDKQYF.

The chain joins TRBV5-1 to TRBJ2-5, with 7 bases matching TRBD1. CDR3 length: 16 amino acids. The germline V gene encodes CDR1 SGHRS and CDR2 YFSETQ. Trimming removed 0 bases from V and 3 bases from J; junction bases left unmatched: 8. The CDR3 DNA is TGCGCCAGCAGCTTGGGAGGATTGACAGGGAAAGAGACCCAGTACTTC. This translates into CASSLGGLTGKETQYF.

The chain links TRBV6-5 to TRBJ1-1, with a weak D call TRBD1 (6 bases). CDR3 length: 15 amino acids. Trimming cost V 5 bases and J 2 bases, with 15 bases left between them. Germline lookup yields CDR1 MNHEY and CDR2 SVGAGI. The CDR3 nucleotides read TGTGCCAGCAGTCAGCATGGACAGCTAAACACTGAAGCTTTCTTT. Translated, it gives CASSQHGQLNTEAFF.

J is TRBJ1-1 and V is TRBV10-2; 7 positions match TRBD1. This CDR3 has 13 residues. Per the germline V gene, CDR1 is WSHSY and CDR2 is SAAADI. Trimming cost V 6 bases and J 3 bases; bases outside gene matches: 4. In DNA form, the CDR3 reads TGCGCCAGCAGACGCCAGGGGGACACTGAAGCTTTCTTT. Amino acid sequence: CASRRQGDTEAFF.

V gene TRBV2 combines with J gene TRBJ2-1; 7 bases line up with TRBD2. The CDR3 runs to 15 residues. Germline V CDR1 and CDR2: SNHLY, FYNNEI. V was pared by 2 bases and J by 12 bases, with 13 bases of the junction left unmatched. The CDR3 DNA follows: TGTGCCAGCAGTGAATTCCTAGCGGACCCGCGAGGGCAGTTCTTC. It codes for CASSEFLADPRGQFF.